The 26 T cell receptor beta chains below were found in one sample sequenced in a study of identical twins. TCRdb recomputed calls from the 5' RACE reads with MiXCR, one row per CDR3 protein. Among some 570,000 distinct CDR3 sequences, approximately 20% were seen once, and the ten largest hold around 0.48%. The data also belong to a second study, concerning yellow fever vaccine responses in identical twins.

Sequenced input: CD4+ T cells sorted from blood. The receptor set was obtained from a woman aged 18-30 years in good health.

This clonotype was observed a handful of times. The V gene is TRBV5-1, the J gene TRBJ2-7; D is unresolved. In germline, CDR1 is SGHRS, CDR2 YFSETQ. Trimming took off 0 bases at V and 4 bases at J, with 5 bases between the two ends. The CDR3 covers 12 residues. DNA of the CDR3: TGCGCCAGCAGCTTGGCCTCATACGAGCAGTACGTC. Translated, it gives CASSLASYEQYV.

V and J are TRBV2 and TRBJ2-5, with D maybe TRBD2 (6 bases). This CDR3 has 13 residues. Deletions cut 6 bases from V and 3 bases from J, with 11 bases between. Germline CDR1 SNHLY, CDR2 FYNNEI. This CDR3 is CASRTRNKETQYF. The CDR3 DNA reads TGTGCCAGCAGGACTAGAAACAAAGAGACCCAGTACTTC. The variable domain in full, with the rest retrieved from reference TRBV2 and TRBJ2-5, is EPEVTQTPSHQVTQMGQEVILRCVPISNHLYFYWYRQILGQKVEFLVSFYNNEISEKSEIFDDQFSVERPDGSNFTLKIRSTKLEDSAMYFCASRTRNKETQYFGPGTRLLVL.

This clonotype was seen a handful of times. The J gene is TRBJ2-3, the V gene TRBV10-3, with D perhaps TRBD2 (7 bases). Germline CDR1 is ENHRY and CDR2 is SYGVKD. V lost 10 bases to trimming and J lost 3 bases, with 23 bases between them. The CDR3 loop spans 16 amino acids. The CDR3 coding sequence is TGTGCCACTCAAGCCCGTGGGGGGGCCGAGACAGATACGCAGTATTTT. Its protein product is CATQARGGAETDTQYF.

This clonotype was detected a few times. This sequence joins TRBV7-9 and TRBJ2-3; the D is unclear. V was pared by 5 bases and J by 0 bases, with 12 bases between. The CDR3 is made up of 15 amino acids. CDR1 is SEHNR, CDR2 FQNEAQ, per germline (reference sequence). In DNA form, the CDR3 reads TGTGCCAGCAGCCCCCTGGGTTATAGCACAGATACGCAGTATTTT. Amino acids: CASSPLGYSTDTQYF.

The V call is TRBV11-2, the J call TRBJ1-4, with D possibly being TRBD1 (6 bases). Trimming took off 1 base at V and 5 bases at J, with 14 bases between the two ends. CDR3 length equals 16 residues. From germline, CDR1 is SGHAT and CDR2 FQNNGV. The CDR3 DNA reads as TGTGCCAGCAGCTTAGTCGGGGGGCAAGTGAATGAAAAACTGTTTTTT. It specifies CASSLVGGQVNEKLFF.

V gene TRBV5-1 combines with J gene TRBJ1-1; D unresolved. Germline V gene sequence: CDR1 SGHRS, CDR2 YFSETQ. V was cut by 6 bases and J by 1 base, with 13 bases left in between. CDR3 length equals 14 residues. The CDR3 sequence: CASTPWGSNTEAFF. CDR3 DNA: TGCGCCAGCACACCCTGGGGATCGAACACTGAAGCTTTCTTT.

This clonotype appeared a few times. The gene calls are TRBV28 and TRBJ2-1; 7 bases align to TRBD2. This CDR3 has 14 residues. The ends lost 7 bases at V and 9 bases at J; junction bases unmatched: 12. Per germline, CDR1 MDHEN and CDR2 SYDVKM. The CDR3 region has the DNA TGTGCCAGCAACGCCAAAGGACTAGTTTTTGAGCAGTTCTTC. This encodes CASNAKGLVFEQFF.

The V call is TRBV7-9, the J call TRBJ2-2; 10 positions agree with TRBD1. V lost 5 bases to trimming and J lost 6 bases; unmatched junction nucleotides: 9. Germline CDR1 is SEHNR and CDR2 is FQNEAQ (reference sequence). This CDR3 region has 16 residues. The CDR3 protein is CASSPTGTGVPGELFF. For the CDR3, the DNA is TGTGCCAGCAGCCCGACCGGGACAGGGGTCCCCGGGGAGCTGTTTTTT. The full variable domain, its missing parts supplied by reference TRBV7-9 and TRBJ2-2, is DTGVSQNPRHKITKRGQNVTFRCDPISEHNRLYWYRQTLGQGPEFLTYFQNEAQLEKSRLLSDRFSAERPKGSFSTLEIQRTEQGDSAMYLCASSPTGTGVPGELFFGEGSRLTVL.

This clonotype was observed a few times. V is TRBV9 and J is TRBJ2-7; 9 nucleotides match TRBD1. Trimming removed 4 bases from V and 2 bases from J; junction bases left unmatched: 10. CDR3 length: 16 amino acids. Germline loops: CDR1 SGDLS, CDR2 YYNGEE. Written as DNA, the CDR3 is TGTGCCAGCAGCCCACGGACAGGGGCGCTTACCTACGAGCAGTACTTC. It encodes CASSPRTGALTYEQYF.

This clonotype came up a few times. V is TRBV20-1 and J is TRBJ2-3, with no clear D. V lost 7 bases and J 2 bases, leaving 10 bases between the germline ends. The CDR3 sequence is 12 residues long. The germline CDR1 and CDR2 sequences are DFQATT and SNEGSKA (reference sequence). CDR3 amino acids: CSVRRDTDTQYF. DNA for the CDR3: TGCAGTGTGAGAAGGGACACAGATACGCAGTATTTT.

This clonotype was counted many times. The genes are TRBV12-3 or TRBV12-4 and TRBJ2-7; 8 nucleotides align to TRBD2. The trim removed 4 bases at V and 4 bases at J, leaving 6 bases unmatched. The CDR3 is 14 residues long. The CDR3: CASSSDGRGYEQYF. CDR3 DNA: TGTGCCAGCAGTTCAGACGGGAGGGGTTACGAGCAGTACTTC.

In its sample, this clonotype was seen a few times. This sequence joins TRBV2 and TRBJ2-7; 10 nucleotides line up with TRBD2. This CDR3 spans 15 amino acids. The ends lost 4 bases at V and 2 bases at J; junction bases unmatched: 5. Germline values: CDR1 SNHLY, CDR2 FYNNEI. The chain's CDR3 is CASSVSSGGTYEQYF. CDR3 nucleotides: TGTGCCAGCAGTGTTTCTAGCGGGGGAACCTACGAGCAGTACTTC.

The V and J genes are TRBV6-5 and TRBJ1-2; a weak D match, TRBD1 (6 bases). This CDR3 contains 12 residues. Germline-derived CDR1 and CDR2 are MNHEY and SVGAGI. Trimming took off 5 bases at V and 9 bases at J, with 13 bases between the two ends. CDR3: CASSRTGLRYTF. The DNA of the CDR3 is TGTGCCAGCAGTAGAACAGGGTTACGCTACACCTTC.

This clonotype came up a few times. V is TRBV7-9 and J is TRBJ2-3; 10 bases fit TRBD2. Germline-derived CDR1 and CDR2 are SEHNR and FQNEAQ (reference sequence). V trimming: 2 bases; J trimming: 5 bases; junction bases outside the gene matches: 10. The CDR3 extends over 17 amino acids. As DNA, the CDR3 is TGTGCCAGCAGCTTATTATCCCCAAGCGGGAGGGGAGATACGCAGTATTTT. Translating gives CASSLLSPSGRGDTQYF.

This chain joins TRBV20-1 and TRBJ2-5; the D is unclear. Germline V gives CDR1 DFQATT, CDR2 SNEGSKA (reference sequence). The V and J ends lost 3 bases and 2 bases respectively, with 16 bases between them. This CDR3 is 15 amino acids long. The CDR3 sequence: CSASRNSFGQETQYF. CDR3 bases: TGCAGTGCTAGTAGGAATTCGTTTGGACAAGAGACCCAGTACTTC.

This clonotype was counted at least ten times. The J gene is TRBJ2-2, the V gene TRBV7-9, with no clear D. The CDR3 loop spans 14 amino acids. Germline V CDR1 and CDR2: SEHNR, FQNEAQ (reference sequence). Trimming took 4 bases from V and 6 from J, leaving 12 bases between them. The CDR3 loop reads CASSSHQDPGELFF. The CDR3 nucleotides are TGTGCCAGCAGCTCCCACCAGGATCCCGGGGAGCTGTTTTTT.

The chain recombines TRBV12-3 or TRBV12-4 with TRBJ2-7; 11 bases map to TRBD2. The CDR3 totals 14 residues. V shed 6 bases and J 6 bases; nucleotides not matched to a gene: 7. This chain's CDR3 is CASSLLAGVAEQYF. In DNA, the CDR3 is TGTGCCAGCAGCTTACTAGCGGGAGTGGCCGAGCAGTACTTC.

The genes are TRBV5-1 and TRBJ2-7, with TRBD1 identical over 9 bases. The CDR3 contains 16 residues. Trimming cost V 3 bases and J 0 bases; bases outside gene matches: 7. Germline V CDR1 and CDR2: SGHRS, YFSETQ. CDR3: CASSWGTGRSSYEQYF. As DNA, the CDR3 is TGCGCCAGCAGCTGGGGGACAGGGCGAAGCTCCTACGAGCAGTACTTC.

The CDR3 is CASSTWGWPSGANVLTF. The CDR3 DNA follows: TGTGCCAGTAGTACCTGGGGCTGGCCCTCTGGGGCCAACGTCCTGACTTTC. V and J are TRBV19 and TRBJ2-6; a weak D match, TRBD1 (5 bases). Germline V gene data show CDR1 as LNHDA and CDR2 as SQIVND (reference sequence). Trimming stripped 4 bases from V and 0 bases from J, with 13 bases between. The CDR3 runs 17 residues.

This clonotype was recorded a few times. This sequence joins TRBV4-2 and TRBJ2-2; possibly TRBD2 for D (6 bases). The CDR3 extends over 15 amino acids. The ends were cut back, 4 bases at V and 3 bases at J, with 12 bases in the middle. CDR1 LGHNA and CDR2 YNFKEQ come from the germline V gene. The CDR3 is CASSRGGGYTGELFF. The CDR3 DNA is TGTGCCAGCAGCCGGGGAGGCGGGTACACCGGGGAGCTGTTTTTT.

The CDR3 loop is CASSSGTLTYEQYV. For the CDR3, the DNA is TGTGCCAGCAGTTCCGGGACGCTAACCTACGAGCAGTACGTC. The rearrangement uses TRBV28 and TRBJ2-7; D might be TRBD1 or TRBD2, each matching 5 bases. Germline lookup yields CDR1 MDHEN and CDR2 SYDVKM. V lost 4 bases and J lost 2, with 12 bases in between. The CDR3 has 14 residues.

Only a few counts were recorded for this clonotype. The chain combines TRBV20-1 with TRBJ2-7; perhaps TRBD1 as D (6 bases). Trimming shortened V by 3 bases and J by 2 bases, and 11 bases separated the two germline ends. The CDR3 totals 13 residues. CDR1 and CDR2 (germline): DFQATT, SNEGSKA (reference sequence). The CDR3 region is CSARDRTTYEQYF. The CDR3 nucleotides read TGCAGTGCTAGGGACAGAACTACCTACGAGCAGTACTTC.

This clonotype was recorded many times. The chain uses TRBV24-1 and TRBJ2-7; tentatively, D is TRBD2 (6 bases). The CDR3 loop spans 17 amino acids. Germline V lookup: CDR1 KGHDR, CDR2 SFDVKD. The germline V and J ends were trimmed by 4 bases and 3 bases, with 21 bases remaining between them. The CDR3, as DNA: TGTGCCACCAGTGACTCCGCCCGCGGGGAGATCCTCTACGAGCAGTACTTC. Translation: CATSDSARGEILYEQYF.

This chain joins TRBV18 and TRBJ1-3, with unresolved D. Looked up from germline, CDR1 is KGHSH and CDR2 is LQKENI. Trimming removed 1 base from V and 6 bases from J, with 16 bases in between. This CDR3 has 16 amino acids. CDR3 residues: CASSPLVSRAENTIYF. DNA for the CDR3: TGTGCCAGCTCACCACTGGTTTCCCGGGCCGAAAACACCATATATTTT.

This clonotype was recorded many times. The CDR3 is CASSRLAASTDTQYF. In DNA form, the CDR3 reads TGCGCCAGCAGCCGACTAGCGGCTAGCACAGATACGCAGTATTTT. V usage is TRBV5-1 and J usage is TRBJ2-3; 9 bases are shared with TRBD2. J gave up 0 bases and V 4 bases, and 3 bases lay outside the gene matches. Germline CDR1 reads SGHRS; CDR2 reads YFSETQ. This CDR3 is 15 amino acids long.

This clonotype was counted once. This chain connects TRBV5-1 to TRBJ2-1; perhaps TRBD1 as D (6 bases). The CDR3 loop spans 19 amino acids. Trimming removed 2 bases at V and 0 bases at J, with 21 bases between. Germline CDR1 reads SGHRS; CDR2 reads YFSETQ. The chain's CDR3 is CASSFRPSGGGNSYNEQFF. The CDR3 bases are TGCGCCAGCAGCTTTCGTCCGTCGGGTGGGGGCAACTCCTACAATGAGCAGTTCTTC.